A single sample is the source of the 31 T cell receptor beta chains below, sequenced in a study of T cell clones after liver transplantation (dated by TCRdb to between 2019 and 2020). Receptors were amplified or captured by the immunoSEQ multiplex PCR assay. TCRdb holds this immuneACCESS table with in-frame rearrangements only. Some clones are missing; in checked studies, unresolved V genes explain under half, and the rest has no known cause. For this sample there are 55,000 to 70,000 clones; 80% to 95% appear just once. 0.75% to 1% of the sample is taken by the ten largest. The source material was CD4+ T cells from blood, sampled approximately 26 months after liver transplant. The source of these receptors is a human patient who received a liver transplant. After a transplant, some of the T cells may come from the graft donor.

The rearrangement uses TRBV6-6 and TRBJ1-2; 9 bases agree with TRBD1. J gave up 4 bases and V 10 bases, and 13 bases lay outside the gene matches. This CDR3 region has 15 residues. The germline V gene encodes CDR1 MNHNY and CDR2 SVGAGI (reference sequence). DNA for the CDR3: TGTGCCACCACCGGGGAAGACAGGGGGTCCTATGGCTACACCTTC. This translates into CATTGEDRGSYGYTF.

V usage is TRBV5-1 and J usage is TRBJ2-1; TRBD2 agrees at 7 bases. The CDR3 is 15 residues long. The V gene's germline CDR1 is SGHRS and CDR2 YFSETQ. The V gene end was trimmed by 0 bases and the J gene end by 1 base; junction bases not matched to a gene: 1. The CDR3 region has the DNA TGCGCCAGCAGCTTGGGCGGGGGTTCCTACAATGAGCAGTTCTTC. Residues: CASSLGGGSYNEQFF.

CDR3 coding DNA: TGTGCCAGCTCCACCCAAAGGACGGACGGGAACACTGAAGCTTTCTTT. Protein sequence: CASSTQRTDGNTEAFF. The chain recombines TRBV18 with TRBJ1-1; no definite D call. V shed 6 bases and J shed 1 base, with 18 bases lying between them. This CDR3 is built from 16 residues. Per the germline V gene, CDR1 is KGHSH and CDR2 is LQKENI. Combining the CDR3 with reference TRBV18 and TRBJ1-1 gives the whole variable domain NAGVMQNPRHLVRRRGQEARLRCSPMKGHSHVYWYRQLPEEGLKFMVYLQKENIIDESGMPKERFSAEFPKEGPSILRIQQVVRGDSAAYFCASSTQRTDGNTEAFFGQGTRLTVV.

The V and J genes are TRBV6-5 and TRBJ2-1; 8 nucleotides align to TRBD1. Germline CDR1 and CDR2: MNHEY and SVGAGI. After removal of 5 bases from V and 6 bases from J, the junction contained 6 bases not matched to a gene. The CDR3 length is 14 residues. CDR3 loop: CASSTGQGPNEQFF. Written as DNA, the CDR3 is TGTGCCAGCAGTACCGGACAGGGCCCCAATGAGCAGTTCTTC.

This chain connects TRBV9 to TRBJ1-1, with D tentatively TRBD1 (6 bases). Germline CDR1 and CDR2: SGDLS and YYNGEE. Trimming left V 4 bases short and J 1 base short, with 14 bases between. This CDR3 has 15 amino acids. This CDR3 reads CASSPRPTGNTEAFF. CDR3 sequence (DNA): TGTGCCAGCAGCCCTCGACCGACAGGGAACACTGAAGCTTTCTTT. Looking up the rest from reference TRBV9 and TRBJ1-1 gives the full variable domain: DSGVTQTPKHLITATGQRVTLRCSPRSGDLSVYWYQQSLDQGLQFLIQYYNGEERAKGNILERFSAQQFPDLHSELNLSSLELGDSALYFCASSPRPTGNTEAFFGQGTRLTVV.

The chain recombines TRBV7-2 with TRBJ2-3, with 10 bases lining up with TRBD2. Trimming took 3 bases from V and 4 from J; bases not matched to a gene: 4. The length of the CDR3 is 15 residues. Germline CDR1 and CDR2: SGHTA and FQGNSA. This CDR3 reads CASSLSSGRSDTQYF. In nucleotides, the CDR3 is TGTGCCAGCAGCTTGTCTAGCGGGAGATCAGATACGCAGTATTTT.

The V and J genes are TRBV28 and TRBJ1-5; 7 positions agree with TRBD1. CDR3 length equals 14 residues. Germline CDR1 reads MDHEN; CDR2 reads SYDVKM. Unmatched junction bases numbered 2, after V lost 5 bases and J lost 1 base. The CDR3 bases are TGTGCCAGCAGTCTGACAGGGAGCAATCAGCCCCAGCATTTT. Translation gives CASSLTGSNQPQHF.

The CDR3 DNA reads as TGTGCCAGTAGTATTCGTGGGGCTGGGGCCAACGTCCTGACTTTC. This gives the protein CASSIRGAGANVLTF. V and J are TRBV19 and TRBJ2-6; no definite D call. CDR1 is LNHDA, CDR2 SQIVND, per germline (reference sequence). The CDR3 contains 15 residues. The V gene lost 3 bases and the J gene lost 2 bases, with 8 bases spanning the gap.

The chain has TRBV21-1 and TRBJ2-7; TRBD1 reflects the table's D call only, with no check against the DNA. TRBV21-1 constitutes a pseudogene. This CDR3 is 15 amino acids long. In nucleotides, the CDR3 is TGTGCCAGCACCGGTAAACAGGGGAGATCCTACGAGCAGTACTTC. Protein sequence: CASTGKQGRSYEQYF.

This chain joins TRBV2 and TRBJ1-1; D gene ambiguous. The V end lost 0 bases, the J end lost 8 bases, and 10 bases lay between the germline ends. Germline CDR1 and CDR2: SNHLY and FYNNEI. The CDR3 runs 13 residues. Here the CDR3 DNA reads TGTGCCAGCAGTGAAGCCACGAATCTGGAAGCTTTCTTT. This translates into CASSEATNLEAFF.

The J gene is TRBJ2-2, the V gene TRBV2, with TRBD2 matching 10 bases. V shed 5 bases and J 5 bases; nucleotides not matched to a gene: 2. CDR3 length equals 14 residues. Germline values: CDR1 SNHLY, CDR2 FYNNEI. CDR3 DNA: TGTGCCAGCAGTCCGGGACTAGCGACCGGGGAGCTGTTTTTT. Translation: CASSPGLATGELFF.

The rearrangement uses TRBV5-1 and TRBJ2-3, with 7 nucleotides matching TRBD2. The CDR3 length is 16 residues. The germline V gene has CDR1 SGHRS and CDR2 YFSETQ. V lost 4 bases and J lost 4; bases outside the gene matches: 12. CDR3 sequence: CASSLGGSRGADTQYF. Written as DNA, the CDR3 is TGCGCCAGCAGCCTAGGCGGAAGTCGGGGGGCAGATACGCAGTATTTT.

The chain has TRBV25-1 and TRBJ2-2, with D hard to call. Germline V lookup: CDR1 MGHDK, CDR2 SYGVNS. This CDR3 comprises 11 residues. V was clipped by 7 bases and J by 3 bases, with 3 bases between them. DNA of the CDR3: TGTGCCAGCACTTACACCGGGGAGCTGTTTTTT. Its translation: CASTYTGELFF.

This clone has only one observation. CDR3 coding DNA: TGTGCCAGCATCCCATGGACAGGGAGCGGGTTGGGGGGGAATGAGCAGTTCTTC. It specifies CASIPWTGSGLGGNEQFF. The chain recombines TRBV7-8 with TRBJ2-1, with a possible D match to TRBD1 (8 bases). Germline loops: CDR1 SGHVS, CDR2 FQNEAQ. The CDR3 length is 18 residues. V was clipped by 7 bases and J by 7 bases, with 29 bases between them.

The V gene is TRBV6-1, the J gene TRBJ2-7; D remains unclear. The CDR3 spans 14 residues. Germline V gene data show CDR1 as MNHNS and CDR2 as SASEGT. Trimming shortened V by 4 bases and J by 0 bases, and 10 bases separated the two germline ends. CDR3 sequence: CASSVDPSSYEQYF. The CDR3 DNA reads as TGTGCCAGCAGTGTGGACCCCAGCTCCTACGAGCAGTACTTC.

This chain links TRBV6-5 with TRBJ2-3; no reliable D call. V shed 0 bases and J shed 4 bases, with 5 bases lying between them. Germline assignment: CDR1 MNHEY and CDR2 SVGAGI. This CDR3 region has 13 residues. CDR3 protein: CASSYSAADTQYF. CDR3 DNA: TGTGCCAGCAGTTACTCGGCGGCAGATACGCAGTATTTT.

This clone was picked up a small number of times. This rearrangement joins TRBV6-1 to TRBJ1-5; 7 bases are shared with TRBD1. Trimming at V came to 5 bases and at J to 4 bases, leaving 8 bases not matched to a gene. CDR3 length: 15 amino acids. CDR1 and CDR2 from the germline V gene are MNHNS and SASEGT. The CDR3 DNA reads as TGTGCCAGCAGTACCAGGGGACAGCCGAATCAGCCCCAGCATTTT. It codes for CASSTRGQPNQPQHF.

The chain uses TRBV30 and TRBJ1-5, with TRBD1 identical over 8 bases. Germline CDR1 reads GTSNPN; CDR2 reads SVGIG (reference sequence). V lost 0 bases, J lost 7 bases, and 5 bases stayed unmatched. The CDR3 is 14 residues long. The CDR3 protein is CAWSVGQGGQPQHF. The CDR3 DNA follows: TGTGCCTGGAGTGTCGGACAGGGTGGCCAGCCCCAGCATTTT.

In this sample, this clone turned up once. The V and J genes are TRBV6-6 and TRBJ2-1; TRBD2 matches at 8 bases. The CDR3 extends over 12 amino acids. After removal of 10 bases from V and 8 bases from J, the junction contained 7 bases not matched to a gene. Looked up from germline, CDR1 is MNHNY and CDR2 is SVGAGI (reference sequence). The CDR3 protein is CATSAGVHEQFF. DNA for the CDR3: TGTGCCACCTCAGCGGGAGTACATGAGCAGTTCTTC.

This clone is labeled as medium-sized. The genes are TRBV5-1 and TRBJ1-1; 7 nucleotides align to TRBD1. The CDR3 totals 14 residues. The V gene end was trimmed by 4 bases and the J gene end by 7 bases; junction bases not matched to a gene: 10. Per germline, CDR1 SGHRS and CDR2 YFSETQ. CDR3 nucleotides: TGCGCCAGCAGCAACCAACAGGGGCGGAGTGAAGCTTTCTTT. This codes for CASSNQQGRSEAFF.

V usage is TRBV11-3 and J usage is TRBJ2-1; 12 nucleotides line up with TRBD2. Germline lookup yields CDR1 SGHNT and CDR2 YENEEA. Trimming at V came to 6 bases and at J to 7 bases, leaving 10 bases not matched to a gene. This CDR3 has 16 amino acids. The CDR3 reads CASSPLGGTSGNEQFF. The CDR3 DNA reads TGTGCCAGCAGTCCCTTGGGGGGGACTAGCGGGAATGAGCAGTTCTTC. The complete variable domain, with remaining parts taken from reference TRBV11-3 and TRBJ2-1, reads EAGVVQSPRYKIIEKKQPVAFWCNPISGHNTLYWYLQNLGQGPELLIRYENEEAVDDSQLPKDRFSAERLKGVDSTLKIQPAELGDSAVYLCASSPLGGTSGNEQFFGPGTRLTVL.

The chain has TRBV6-5 and TRBJ2-7; D tentatively fits TRBD1 or TRBD2 (5 bases each). This CDR3 is 14 amino acids long. Germline loops: CDR1 MNHEY, CDR2 SVGAGI. Trimming cost V 0 bases and J 3 bases, with 9 bases left between them. CDR3 DNA: TGTGCCAGCAGTTACTCCCGGGACCGCTACGAGCAGTACTTC. Its translation is CASSYSRDRYEQYF.

The chain recombines TRBV2 with TRBJ1-2, with 7 bases matching TRBD1. CDR3 length: 15 amino acids. Germline CDR1 SNHLY, CDR2 FYNNEI. The ends lost 6 bases at V and 8 bases at J; junction bases unmatched: 15. CDR3 protein: CASRPGRDRADGYTF. For the CDR3, the DNA is TGTGCCAGCAGACCCGGAAGAGACAGGGCCGACGGCTACACCTTC.

The CDR3 nucleotides are TGTGCCAGTAGTATGGGGGACAGACTCTTTGAAAAACTGTTTTTT. It specifies CASSMGDRLFEKLFF. The V call is TRBV19, the J call TRBJ1-4; TRBD1 matches at 7 bases. The CDR3 is made up of 15 amino acids. The J segment lost 7 bases and the V segment lost 3 bases, leaving 8 bases of the junction unmatched. Germline lookup yields CDR1 LNHDA and CDR2 SQIVND (reference sequence).

The rearrangement links TRBV7-9 to TRBJ2-7, with 8 bases matching TRBD2. The CDR3 extends over 13 amino acids. Germline lookup yields CDR1 SEHNR and CDR2 FQNEAQ (reference sequence). The V and J ends lost 7 bases and 6 bases, in that order; junction bases with no gene match: 8. The chain's CDR3 is CASTPRGGTEQYF. CDR3 DNA sequence: TGTGCCAGCACACCCCGGGGGGGGACCGAGCAGTACTTC.

The V and J genes are TRBV7-6 and TRBJ2-7; the match to TRBD2 covers 7 bases. The germline gives CDR1 SGHVS, CDR2 FNYEAQ. V was clipped by 8 bases and J by 3 bases; unmatched bases: 19. This CDR3 region has 17 residues. The CDR3 sequence: CASRGSGTIKPDYEQYF. The CDR3, as DNA: TGTGCCAGCCGGGGGAGCGGGACCATAAAACCGGACTACGAGCAGTACTTC.

This clone has only one observation. The chain joins TRBV7-3 to TRBJ2-7, with 9 bases that match TRBD2. CDR1 is SGHTA, CDR2 FQGTGA, per germline. V lost 5 bases, J lost 2 bases, and 4 bases stayed unmatched. The CDR3 length is 14 residues. CDR3 nucleotides: TGTGCCAGCAGCGTGACTAGCGGCCCCTACGAGCAGTACTTC. Protein: CASSVTSGPYEQYF.

This clone was detected once. The gene calls are TRBV9 and TRBJ2-3; D gene ambiguous. This CDR3 contains 12 residues. Germline V gene data show CDR1 as SGDLS and CDR2 as YYNGEE. V dropped 0 bases and J dropped 5 bases, with 4 bases sitting between them. As DNA, the CDR3 is TGTGCCAGCAGCGTAGGTGGAGATACGCAGTATTTT. This encodes CASSVGGDTQYF.

This clone has a single count. The rearrangement joins TRBV27 to TRBJ2-7; 7 bases are shared with TRBD1. The J segment lost 2 bases and the V segment lost 0 bases, leaving 7 bases of the junction unmatched. CDR1 is MNHEY and CDR2 is SMNVEV in the germline V gene (reference sequence). CDR3 length equals 16 residues. CDR3 nucleotides: TGTGCCAGCAGTTTATCTTCTGGGACAGAGACCTACGAGCAGTACTTC. Translated: CASSLSSGTETYEQYF.

J is TRBJ1-1 and V is TRBV5-4, with a possible D match to TRBD1 (5 bases). V dropped 1 base and J dropped 4 bases, with 8 bases sitting between them. Germline lookup yields CDR1 SGHNT and CDR2 YYREEE (reference sequence). The CDR3 is 13 residues long. CDR3 in amino acids: CASSLMDITEAFF. The CDR3 DNA sequence: TGTGCCAGCAGCTTGATGGACATCACTGAAGCTTTCTTT.

The chain combines TRBV19 with TRBJ2-6; 14 nucleotides match TRBD2. This CDR3 spans 18 amino acids. The germline CDR1 and CDR2 sequences are LNHDA and SQIVND (reference sequence). Trimming cost V 6 bases and J 3 bases; bases outside gene matches: 7. CDR3 coding DNA: TGTGCCAGTAGGGGACTAGCGGGAGTTTTCCTTGGGGCCAACGTCCTGACTTTC. Amino acid sequence: CASRGLAGVFLGANVLTF.